Following are 24 T cell receptor beta chains from one sample sequenced in a study of blood T cell repertoires in COVID-19. The repertoire was sequenced with immunoSEQ multiplex PCR; TCRdb's copy has only in-frame clones and lacks some. Of more than 300,000 clones in the sample, roughly 90% were seen once. Sequencing used peripheral blood. The receptors were gathered from a woman aged 40 to 50 with COVID-19, enrolled during active disease.

The rearrangement uses TRBV7-2 and TRBJ1-2; D gene ambiguous. V lost 1 base and J 3 bases, leaving 6 bases between the germline ends. Germline V gives CDR1 SGHTA, CDR2 FQGNSA. CDR3 length: 13 residues. CDR3 bases: TGTGCCAGCAGCTTAGATCCCTACTATGGCTACACCTTC. Protein sequence: CASSLDPYYGYTF.

This chain connects TRBV6-6 to TRBJ1-5; 8 bases are a match to TRBD1. CDR1 and CDR2 (germline): MNHNY, SVGAGI (reference sequence). V shed 3 bases, J shed 6 bases, and the junction held 7 bases outside the gene matches. The length of the CDR3 is 15 residues. The CDR3 here is CASSYTGQGAQPQHF. In nucleotides, the CDR3 is TGTGCCAGCAGTTATACGGGTCAGGGGGCTCAGCCCCAGCATTTT.

The chain is built from TRBV5-4 and TRBJ2-4, with 7 bases fitting TRBD1. The junction had 2 bases not matched to a gene; V was cut back by 2 bases and J by 6 bases. Germline CDR1 is SGHNT and CDR2 is YYREEE (reference sequence). The CDR3 is 13 residues long. Written as DNA, the CDR3 is TGTGCCAGCAGCTTCGGGGACAGAAACATTCAGTACTTC. Protein: CASSFGDRNIQYF.

CDR3 residues: CASSLTGGETEAFF. The CDR3 DNA is TGTGCCAGCAGTTTGACAGGGGGTGAAACTGAAGCTTTCTTT. The chain links TRBV27 to TRBJ1-1; 9 positions agree with TRBD1. This CDR3 comprises 14 residues. J lost 5 bases, V lost 3 bases, and 4 bases had no gene match. The germline gives CDR1 MNHEY, CDR2 SMNVEV (reference sequence).

The chain joins TRBV7-9 to TRBJ2-5; TRBD1 agrees at 7 bases. This CDR3 is 13 amino acids long. Germline CDR1 SEHNR, CDR2 FQNEAQ (reference sequence). V gave up 5 bases and J gave up 5 bases; unmatched junction bases: 5. The CDR3 here is CASSLTGMETQYF. The DNA of the CDR3 is TGTGCCAGCAGCCTGACAGGGATGGAGACCCAGTACTTC. Full variable domain (outside the CDR3, taken from reference TRBV7-9 and TRBJ2-5): DTGVSQNPRHKITKRGQNVTFRCDPISEHNRLYWYRQTLGQGPEFLTYFQNEAQLEKSRLLSDRFSAERPKGSFSTLEIQRTEQGDSAMYLCASSLTGMETQYFGPGTRLLVL.

The chain uses TRBV29-1 and TRBJ2-7; 15 bases match TRBD2. The CDR3 loop spans 14 amino acids. J lost 5 bases, V lost 6 bases, and 5 bases had no gene match. The germline V gene encodes CDR1 SQVTM and CDR2 ANQGSEA. The CDR3 DNA is TGCAGCGTAAGGACTAGCGGGAGGGGCGACGAGCAGTACTTC. It translates to CSVRTSGRGDEQYF.

This rearrangement joins TRBV19 to TRBJ1-4; possibly TRBD1 for D (5 bases). Trimming left V 4 bases short and J 4 bases short, with 13 bases between. Looked up from germline, CDR1 is LNHDA and CDR2 is SQIVND (reference sequence). This CDR3 contains 15 residues. The CDR3 bases are TGTGCCAGTAGTACAACCGGGACTCTTAATGAAAAACTGTTTTTT. Translating gives CASSTTGTLNEKLFF.

V is TRBV3-1 (or the pseudogene TRBV3-2) and J is TRBJ1-5; 8 bases line up with TRBD1. Trimming took 0 bases from V and 6 from J; bases not matched to a gene: 7. The CDR3 is 16 amino acids. Germline CDR1 reads LGHDT; CDR2 reads YNNKEL (reference sequence). The DNA for the CDR3 is TGTGCCAGCAGCCAAGATCGGCAGGGGGCCTTTCAGCCCCAGCATTTT. This translates into CASSQDRQGAFQPQHF.

This CDR3 reads CASSVDSHSNQPQHF. DNA for the CDR3: TGTGCCAGCAGCGTGGACAGTCATAGCAATCAGCCCCAGCATTTT. The chain links TRBV2 to TRBJ1-5, with D possibly TRBD1 on 6 matching bases. V was trimmed by 6 bases and J by 0 bases, leaving 12 bases between them. CDR1 SNHLY and CDR2 FYNNEI come from the germline V gene. This CDR3 contains 15 residues.

V and J are TRBV4-3 and TRBJ2-2, with TRBD1 matching 10 bases. With 4 bases clipped from V and 0 bases from J, the junction kept 2 bases outside the gene matches. The CDR3 contains 16 residues. Germline V lookup: CDR1 LGHNA, CDR2 YSLEER. Here the CDR3 reads CASSPDRGPNTGELFF. In DNA, the CDR3 is TGCGCCAGCAGCCCAGACAGGGGGCCGAACACCGGGGAGCTGTTTTTT.

The chain links TRBV2 to TRBJ2-5; TRBD1 matches at 9 bases. The J segment lost 0 bases and the V segment lost 1 base, leaving 3 bases of the junction unmatched. From germline, CDR1 is SNHLY and CDR2 FYNNEI. This CDR3 region has 16 residues. The CDR3 sequence is CASSEDGDRDQETQYF. CDR3 bases: TGTGCCAGCAGTGAAGACGGGGACAGGGACCAAGAGACCCAGTACTTC.

V gene TRBV11-3 combines with J gene TRBJ1-1, with 8 bases lining up with TRBD1. Germline CDR1 SGHNT, CDR2 YENEEA. The trim removed 1 base at V and 2 bases at J, leaving 6 bases unmatched. This CDR3 has 16 amino acids. In nucleotides, the CDR3 is TGTGCCAGCAGCTTAGCCAAGACAGGGGTTAACACTGAAGCTTTCTTT. It encodes CASSLAKTGVNTEAFF.

This chain connects TRBV5-4 to TRBJ2-2; D may be TRBD2 (6 bases). The germline CDR1 and CDR2 sequences are SGHNT and YYREEE (reference sequence). V shed 2 bases and J shed 5 bases, with 19 bases lying between them. The CDR3 length is 17 residues. CDR3 region: CASSLPAADAGTGELFF. The CDR3 DNA reads TGTGCCAGCAGCTTACCAGCCGCGGACGCGGGGACCGGGGAGCTGTTTTTT.

This chain connects TRBV6-5 to TRBJ1-1; no clear D. This CDR3 region has 12 residues. Germline V gives CDR1 MNHEY, CDR2 SVGAGI. With 6 bases removed from V and 6 bases from J, the gap between germline ends came to 11 bases. For the CDR3, the DNA is TGTGCCAGCAGATCCACAGTCCCTGAAGCTTTCTTT. Its translation is CASRSTVPEAFF.

CDR3 sequence: CAWSSEGDQPQHF. The DNA of the CDR3 is TGTGCCTGGAGCTCCGAGGGGGACCAGCCCCAGCATTTT. V usage is TRBV30 and J usage is TRBJ1-5, with a possible D match to TRBD1 (6 bases). Germline values: CDR1 GTSNPN, CDR2 SVGIG (reference sequence). V lost 3 bases to trimming and J lost 7 bases, with 13 bases between them. The CDR3 has 13 amino acids.

This chain links TRBV30 with TRBJ1-5; no clear D gene. Trimming left V 3 bases short and J 3 bases short, with 9 bases between. Looked up from germline, CDR1 is GTSNPN and CDR2 is SVGIG (reference sequence). This CDR3 comprises 13 residues. CDR3 nucleotide sequence: TGTGCCTGGAGCTATGAGGACAATCAGCCCCAGCATTTT. Its translation: CAWSYEDNQPQHF.

This chain uses TRBV7-9 with TRBJ1-2; 8 bases fit TRBD1. V shed 2 bases and J 7 bases; nucleotides not matched to a gene: 12. The V gene's germline CDR1 is SEHNR and CDR2 FQNEAQ (reference sequence). There are 16 residues in the CDR3. The CDR3 loop reads CASSLRGQGDRGGYTF. Here the CDR3 DNA reads TGTGCCAGCAGCTTACGTGGACAGGGAGATAGAGGTGGCTACACCTTC.

V usage is TRBV19 and J usage is TRBJ2-7, with a tentative D call TRBD1 (6 bases). The V end was cut by 5 bases, the J end by 2 bases, with 13 bases between. The germline gives CDR1 LNHDA, CDR2 SQIVND (reference sequence). This CDR3 is built from 14 residues. CDR3 coding DNA: TGTGCCAGTAGTTCAGGGGTCCGCACCTACGAGCAGTACTTC. This codes for CASSSGVRTYEQYF.

The V call is TRBV5-1, the J call TRBJ2-1; 11 bases line up with TRBD2. Trimming cost V 0 bases and J 7 bases; bases outside gene matches: 15. There are 19 residues in the CDR3. In germline, CDR1 is SGHRS, CDR2 YFSETQ. The CDR3 DNA reads as TGCGCCAGCAGCTTGGCGGTCTTTAGGGGGACTAGCGGATCTAATGAGCAGTTCTTC. Its protein is CASSLAVFRGTSGSNEQFF.

The chain combines TRBV27 with TRBJ1-1, with D possibly TRBD1 on 5 matching bases. Looked up from germline, CDR1 is MNHEY and CDR2 is SMNVEV (reference sequence). With 4 bases removed from V and 1 base from J, the gap between germline ends came to 13 bases. This CDR3 is built from 15 residues. CDR3 loop: CASSSQGATNTEAFF. DNA of the CDR3: TGTGCCAGCAGTTCTCAAGGGGCAACGAACACTGAAGCTTTCTTT.

The rearrangement uses TRBV5-1 and TRBJ1-1, with D maybe TRBD1 (6 bases). Germline V gene lookup returns CDR1 SGHRS and CDR2 YFSETQ. This CDR3 is 15 amino acids long. V shed 0 bases and J shed 4 bases, with 13 bases lying between them. CDR3 protein: CASSLEGDRATEAFF. The CDR3 nucleotides read TGCGCCAGCAGCTTGGAGGGGGACCGGGCCACTGAAGCTTTCTTT.

J is TRBJ2-1 and V is TRBV6-2 or TRBV6-3; 12 nucleotides line up with TRBD2. J lost 3 bases, V lost 5 bases, and 8 bases had no gene match. This CDR3 is 17 amino acids long. From germline, CDR1 is MNHEY and CDR2 SVGEGT. DNA of the CDR3: TGTGCCAGCAGTGGACTCAGGGGACTAGCGGGCTACAATGAGCAGTTCTTC. The encoded protein is CASSGLRGLAGYNEQFF.

The chain combines TRBV18 with TRBJ2-5, with D possibly being TRBD2 (6 bases). There are 13 residues in the CDR3. The V gene's germline CDR1 is KGHSH and CDR2 LQKENI. The germline V and J ends were trimmed by 2 bases and 2 bases, with 6 bases remaining between them. As DNA, the CDR3 is TGTGCCAGCTCACCAGGAGGGCAAGAGACCCAGTACTTC. It codes for CASSPGGQETQYF.

The chain couples TRBV7-3 to TRBJ1-1, with D unresolved. The CDR3 is 13 amino acids. V was clipped by 2 bases and J by 11 bases, with 15 bases between them. Germline assignment: CDR1 SGHTA and CDR2 FQGTGA. CDR3 sequence reads: CASSLDGGIPAFF. CDR3 DNA sequence: TGTGCCAGCAGCTTAGATGGAGGTATACCGGCTTTCTTT.